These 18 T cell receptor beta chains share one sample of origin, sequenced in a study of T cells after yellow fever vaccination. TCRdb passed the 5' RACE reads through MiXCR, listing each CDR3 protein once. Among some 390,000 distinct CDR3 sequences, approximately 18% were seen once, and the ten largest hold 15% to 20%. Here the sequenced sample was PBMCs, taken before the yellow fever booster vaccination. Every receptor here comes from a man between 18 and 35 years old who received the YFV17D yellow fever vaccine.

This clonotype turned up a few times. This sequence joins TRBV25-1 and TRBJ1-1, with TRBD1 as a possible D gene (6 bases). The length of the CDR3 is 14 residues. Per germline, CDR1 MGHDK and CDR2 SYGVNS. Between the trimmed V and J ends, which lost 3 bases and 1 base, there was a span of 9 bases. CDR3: CASSDSRGNTEAFF. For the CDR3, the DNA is TGTGCCAGCAGTGACTCCAGGGGGAACACTGAAGCTTTCTTT.

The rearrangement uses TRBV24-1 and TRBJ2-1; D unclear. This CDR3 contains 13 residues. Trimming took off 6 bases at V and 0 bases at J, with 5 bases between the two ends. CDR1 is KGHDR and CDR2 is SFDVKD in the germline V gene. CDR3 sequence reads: CATSKSSYNEQFF. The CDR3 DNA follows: TGTGCCACCAGTAAAAGCTCCTACAATGAGCAGTTCTTC.

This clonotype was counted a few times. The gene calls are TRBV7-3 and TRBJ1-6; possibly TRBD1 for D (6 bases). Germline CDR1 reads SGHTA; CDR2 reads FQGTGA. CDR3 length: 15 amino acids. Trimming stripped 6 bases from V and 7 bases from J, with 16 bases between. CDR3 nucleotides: TGTGCCAGCAGTCGCACGGGGGCGCTGAATTCACCCCTCCACTTT. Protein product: CASSRTGALNSPLHF.

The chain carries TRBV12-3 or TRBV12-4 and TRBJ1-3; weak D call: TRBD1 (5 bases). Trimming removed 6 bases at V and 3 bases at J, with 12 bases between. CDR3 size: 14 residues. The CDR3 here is CASSQGKGGNTIYF. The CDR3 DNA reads TGTGCCAGCAGCCAGGGAAAGGGTGGAAACACCATATATTTT.

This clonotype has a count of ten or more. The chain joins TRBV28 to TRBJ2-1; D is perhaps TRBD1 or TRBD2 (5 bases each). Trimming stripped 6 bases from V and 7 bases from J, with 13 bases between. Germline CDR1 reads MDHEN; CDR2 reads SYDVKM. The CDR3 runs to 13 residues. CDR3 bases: TGTGCCAGCAGCGTAGTTTGGGGGAATGAGCAGTTCTTC. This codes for CASSVVWGNEQFF.

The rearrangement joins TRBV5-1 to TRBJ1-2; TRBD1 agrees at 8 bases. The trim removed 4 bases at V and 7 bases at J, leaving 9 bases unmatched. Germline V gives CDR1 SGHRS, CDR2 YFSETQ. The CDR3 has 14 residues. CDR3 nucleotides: TGCGCCAGCAGCCCCAACCAGGGGGCCGGTGGCTACACCTTC. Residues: CASSPNQGAGGYTF.

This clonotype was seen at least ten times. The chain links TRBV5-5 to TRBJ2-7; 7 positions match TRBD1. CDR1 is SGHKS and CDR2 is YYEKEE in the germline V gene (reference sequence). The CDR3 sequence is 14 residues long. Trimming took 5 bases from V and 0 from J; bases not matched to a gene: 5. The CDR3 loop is CASSLGTASYEQYF. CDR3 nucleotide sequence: TGTGCCAGCAGTCTAGGGACAGCCTCCTACGAGCAGTACTTC.

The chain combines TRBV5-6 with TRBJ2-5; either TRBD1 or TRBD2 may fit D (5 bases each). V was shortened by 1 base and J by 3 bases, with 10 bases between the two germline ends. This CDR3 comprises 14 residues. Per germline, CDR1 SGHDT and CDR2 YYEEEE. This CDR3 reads CASSLMGDKETQYF. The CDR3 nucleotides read TGTGCCAGCAGCTTGATGGGGGATAAAGAGACCCAGTACTTC.

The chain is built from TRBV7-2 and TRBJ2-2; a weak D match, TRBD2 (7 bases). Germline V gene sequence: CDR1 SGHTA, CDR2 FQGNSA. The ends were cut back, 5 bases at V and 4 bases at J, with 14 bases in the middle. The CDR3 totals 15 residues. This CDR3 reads CASSVGGGGTGELFF. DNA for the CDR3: TGTGCCAGCAGCGTAGGGGGGGGCGGCACCGGGGAGCTGTTTTTT.

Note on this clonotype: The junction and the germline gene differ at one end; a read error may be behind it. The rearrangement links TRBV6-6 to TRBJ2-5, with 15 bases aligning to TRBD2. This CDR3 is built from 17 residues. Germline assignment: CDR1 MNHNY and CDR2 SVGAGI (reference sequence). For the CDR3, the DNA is TGTTCCAGCAGCCCCGGGACTAGCGGGGGGCAGGGTCAGACCCAGTACTTC. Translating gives CSSSPGTSGGQGQTQYF.

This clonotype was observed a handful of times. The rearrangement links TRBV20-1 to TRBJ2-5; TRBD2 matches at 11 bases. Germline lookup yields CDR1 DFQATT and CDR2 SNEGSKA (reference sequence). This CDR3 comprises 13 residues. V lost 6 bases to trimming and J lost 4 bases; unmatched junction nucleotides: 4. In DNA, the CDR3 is TGCAGTGCAGTAGCGGGGGGGCGAGAGACCCAGTACTTC. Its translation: CSAVAGGRETQYF.

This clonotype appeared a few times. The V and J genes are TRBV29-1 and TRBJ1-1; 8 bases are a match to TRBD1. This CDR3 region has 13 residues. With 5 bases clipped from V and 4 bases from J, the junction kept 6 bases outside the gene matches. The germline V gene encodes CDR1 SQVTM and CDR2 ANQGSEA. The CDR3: CSVPQGVGTEAFF. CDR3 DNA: TGCAGCGTTCCACAGGGGGTGGGCACTGAAGCTTTCTTT.

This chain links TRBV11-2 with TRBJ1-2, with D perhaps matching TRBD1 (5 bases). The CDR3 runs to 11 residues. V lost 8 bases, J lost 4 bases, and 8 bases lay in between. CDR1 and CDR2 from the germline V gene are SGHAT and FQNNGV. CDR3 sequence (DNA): TGTGCCAGCGGGACGGCCTATGGCTACACCTTC. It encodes CASGTAYGYTF.

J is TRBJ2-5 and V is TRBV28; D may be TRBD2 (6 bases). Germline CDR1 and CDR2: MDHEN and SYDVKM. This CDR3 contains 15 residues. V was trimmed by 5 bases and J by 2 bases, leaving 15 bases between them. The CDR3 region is CASSPPRGYQETQYF. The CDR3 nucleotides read TGTGCCAGCAGTCCCCCCCGGGGGTATCAAGAGACCCAGTACTTC.

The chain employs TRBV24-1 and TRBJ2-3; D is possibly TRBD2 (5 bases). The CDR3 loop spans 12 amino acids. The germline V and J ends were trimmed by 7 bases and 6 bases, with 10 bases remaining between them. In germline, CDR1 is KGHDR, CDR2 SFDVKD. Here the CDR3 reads CATSSRGDTQYF. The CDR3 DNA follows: TGTGCCACCAGCTCCCGAGGGGATACGCAGTATTTT.

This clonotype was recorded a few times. CDR3: CASSLGPAGGPVYNEQFF. The CDR3 DNA is TGTGCCAGCAGCTTAGGGCCAGCGGGGGGGCCGGTTTACAATGAGCAGTTCTTC. The rearrangement joins TRBV7-2 to TRBJ2-1; 10 nucleotides align to TRBD2. Germline V CDR1 and CDR2: SGHTA, FQGNSA. Unmatched junction bases numbered 10, after V lost 1 base and J lost 4 bases. The CDR3 is 18 residues long.

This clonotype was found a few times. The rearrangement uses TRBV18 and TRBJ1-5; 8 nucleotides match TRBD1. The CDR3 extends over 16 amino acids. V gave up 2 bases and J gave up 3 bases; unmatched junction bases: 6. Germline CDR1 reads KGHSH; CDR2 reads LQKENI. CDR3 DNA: TGTGCCAGCTCACCAGGACAGGGTTCCGTCAATCAGCCCCAGCATTTT. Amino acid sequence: CASSPGQGSVNQPQHF. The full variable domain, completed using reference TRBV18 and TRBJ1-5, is NAGVMQNPRHLVRRRGQEARLRCSPMKGHSHVYWYRQLPEEGLKFMVYLQKENIIDESGMPKERFSAEFPKEGPSILRIQQVVRGDSAAYFCASSPGQGSVNQPQHFGDGTRLSIL.

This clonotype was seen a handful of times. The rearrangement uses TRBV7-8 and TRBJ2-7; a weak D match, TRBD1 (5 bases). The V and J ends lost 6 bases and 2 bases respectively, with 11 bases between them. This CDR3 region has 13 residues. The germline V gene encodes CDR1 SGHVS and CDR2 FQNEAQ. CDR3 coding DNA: TGTGCCAGCAGTTTCCAGGGTGCCTACGAGCAGTACGTC. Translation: CASSFQGAYEQYV.